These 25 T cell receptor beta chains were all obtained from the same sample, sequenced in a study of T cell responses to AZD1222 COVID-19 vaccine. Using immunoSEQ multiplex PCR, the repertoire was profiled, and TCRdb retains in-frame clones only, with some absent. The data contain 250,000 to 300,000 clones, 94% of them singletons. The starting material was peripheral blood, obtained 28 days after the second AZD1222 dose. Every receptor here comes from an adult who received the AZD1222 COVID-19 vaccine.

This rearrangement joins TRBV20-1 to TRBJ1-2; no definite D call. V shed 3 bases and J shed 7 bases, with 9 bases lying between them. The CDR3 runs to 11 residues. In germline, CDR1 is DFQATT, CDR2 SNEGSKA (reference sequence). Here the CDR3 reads CSASIAPGYTF. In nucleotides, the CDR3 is TGCAGTGCTAGTATCGCTCCTGGCTACACCTTC.

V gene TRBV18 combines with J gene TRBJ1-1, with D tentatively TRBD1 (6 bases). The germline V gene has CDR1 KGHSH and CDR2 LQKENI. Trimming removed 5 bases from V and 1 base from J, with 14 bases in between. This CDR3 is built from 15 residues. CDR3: CASSSGTPENTEAFF. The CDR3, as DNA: TGTGCCAGCTCATCGGGGACACCTGAGAACACTGAAGCTTTCTTT.

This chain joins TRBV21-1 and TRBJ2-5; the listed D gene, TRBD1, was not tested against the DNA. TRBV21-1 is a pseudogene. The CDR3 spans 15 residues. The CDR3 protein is CASSKGVQPEETQYF. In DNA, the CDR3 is TGTGCCAGCAGCAAAGGGGTACAGCCCGAAGAGACCCAGTACTTC.

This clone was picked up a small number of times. CDR3 sequence (DNA): TGTGCCAGCAGTTACGAACCTCGGCAGCCCCAGCATTTT. Amino acid sequence: CASSYEPRQPQHF. The chain links TRBV6-2 or TRBV6-3 to TRBJ1-5; D is undetermined. Trimming took off 2 bases at V and 7 bases at J, with 9 bases between the two ends. The germline V gene encodes CDR1 MNHEY and CDR2 SVGEGT. CDR3 length: 13 residues.

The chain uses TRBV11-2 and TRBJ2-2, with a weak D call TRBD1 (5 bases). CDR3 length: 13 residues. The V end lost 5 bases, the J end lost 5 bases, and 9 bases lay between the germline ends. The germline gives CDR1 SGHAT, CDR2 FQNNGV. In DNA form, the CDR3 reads TGTGCCAGCAGCACCAGGGTAACCGGGGAGCTGTTTTTT. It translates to CASSTRVTGELFF.

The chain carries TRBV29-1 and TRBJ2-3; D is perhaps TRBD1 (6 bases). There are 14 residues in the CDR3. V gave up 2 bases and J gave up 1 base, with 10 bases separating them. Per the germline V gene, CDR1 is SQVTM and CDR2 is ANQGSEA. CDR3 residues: CSVENGGGTDTQYF. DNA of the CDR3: TGCAGCGTTGAAAATGGGGGCGGCACAGATACGCAGTATTTT.

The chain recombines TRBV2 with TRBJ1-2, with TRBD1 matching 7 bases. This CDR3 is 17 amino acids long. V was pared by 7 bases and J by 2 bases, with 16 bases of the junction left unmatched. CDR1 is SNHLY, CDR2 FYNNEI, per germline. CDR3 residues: CASNLLNPGTANYGYTF. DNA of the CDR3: TGTGCCAGCAACCTATTGAACCCGGGGACAGCCAACTATGGCTACACCTTC.

The CDR3 protein is CASSGGVDGNQPQHF. DNA of the CDR3: TGTGCCAGCAGCGGGGGGGTCGACGGGAATCAGCCCCAGCATTTT. The gene calls are TRBV5-6 and TRBJ1-5; weak D call: TRBD1 (5 bases). CDR1 and CDR2 (germline): SGHDT, YYEEEE. The ends were cut back, 4 bases at V and 4 bases at J, with 15 bases in the middle. This CDR3 region has 15 residues.

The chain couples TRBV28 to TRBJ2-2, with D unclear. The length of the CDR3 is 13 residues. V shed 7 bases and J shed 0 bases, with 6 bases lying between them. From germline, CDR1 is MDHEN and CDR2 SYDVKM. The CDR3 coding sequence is TGTGCCAGCACACTCTCGAACACCGGGGAGCTGTTTTTT. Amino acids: CASTLSNTGELFF.

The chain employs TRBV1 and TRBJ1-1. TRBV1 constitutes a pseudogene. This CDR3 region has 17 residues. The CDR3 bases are TGCACCAGCAGCCAACCCCGGGGAGGGCACATGAACACTGAAGCTTTCTTT. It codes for CTSSQPRGGHMNTEAFF.

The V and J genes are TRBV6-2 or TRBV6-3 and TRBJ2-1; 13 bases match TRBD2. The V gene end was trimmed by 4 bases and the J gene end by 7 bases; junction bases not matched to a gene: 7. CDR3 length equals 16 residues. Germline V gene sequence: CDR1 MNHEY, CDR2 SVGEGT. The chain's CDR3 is CASSSLLAGGRNEQFF. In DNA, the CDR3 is TGTGCCAGCAGTTCTTTACTAGCGGGAGGGCGAAATGAGCAGTTCTTC.

The CDR3 nucleotides read TGCGCCAGCAGCGTCCTTGACAGGGGAGTTGACGAGCAGTACTTC. Its protein is CASSVLDRGVDEQYF. J is TRBJ2-7 and V is TRBV5-1; 8 bases fit TRBD1. After removal of 4 bases from V and 5 bases from J, the junction contained 11 bases not matched to a gene. The CDR3 runs to 15 residues. Germline V CDR1 and CDR2: SGHRS, YFSETQ.

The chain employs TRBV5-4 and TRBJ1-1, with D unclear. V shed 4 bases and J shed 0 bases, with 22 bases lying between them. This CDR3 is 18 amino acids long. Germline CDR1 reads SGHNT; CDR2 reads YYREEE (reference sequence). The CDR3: CASSLRGRGTLMNTEAFF. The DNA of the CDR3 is TGTGCCAGCAGCCTAAGAGGCCGGGGAACGCTCATGAACACTGAAGCTTTCTTT.

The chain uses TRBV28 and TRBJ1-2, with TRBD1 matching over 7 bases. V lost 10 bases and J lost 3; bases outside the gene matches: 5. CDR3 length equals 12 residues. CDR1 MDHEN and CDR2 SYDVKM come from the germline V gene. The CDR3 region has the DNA TGTGCCAACCGGGACAGCGACTATGGCTACACCTTC. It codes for CANRDSDYGYTF.

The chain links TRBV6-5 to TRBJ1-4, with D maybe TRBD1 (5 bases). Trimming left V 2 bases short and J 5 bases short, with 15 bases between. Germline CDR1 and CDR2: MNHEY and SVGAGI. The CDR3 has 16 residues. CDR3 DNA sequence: TGTGCCAGCAGTTACCGGACACGAACCCTGAATGAAAAACTGTTTTTT. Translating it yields CASSYRTRTLNEKLFF.

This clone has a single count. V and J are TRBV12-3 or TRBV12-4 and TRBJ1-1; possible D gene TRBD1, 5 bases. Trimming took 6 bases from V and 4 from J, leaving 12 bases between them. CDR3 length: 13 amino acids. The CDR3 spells CASSIGGGTEAFF. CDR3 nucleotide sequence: TGTGCCAGCAGCATTGGGGGGGGCACTGAAGCTTTCTTT.

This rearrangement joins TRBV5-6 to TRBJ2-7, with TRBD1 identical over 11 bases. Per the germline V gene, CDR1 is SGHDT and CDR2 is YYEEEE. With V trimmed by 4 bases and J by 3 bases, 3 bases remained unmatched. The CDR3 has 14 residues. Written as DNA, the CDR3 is TGTGCCAGCAGCCGGACAGGGGGCTACTACGAGCAGTACTTC. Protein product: CASSRTGGYYEQYF.

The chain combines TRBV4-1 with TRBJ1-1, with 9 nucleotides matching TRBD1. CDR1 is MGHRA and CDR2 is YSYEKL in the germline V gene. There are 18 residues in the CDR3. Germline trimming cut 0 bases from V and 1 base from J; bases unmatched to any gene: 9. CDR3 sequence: CASSQDGTGFPRNTEAFF. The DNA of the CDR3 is TGCGCCAGCAGCCAAGACGGGACAGGGTTCCCTCGGAACACTGAAGCTTTCTTT.

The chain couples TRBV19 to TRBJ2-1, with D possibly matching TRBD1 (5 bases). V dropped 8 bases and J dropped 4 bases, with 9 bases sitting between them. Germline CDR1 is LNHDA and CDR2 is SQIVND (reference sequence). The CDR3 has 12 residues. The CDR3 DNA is TGTGCCAGTGCTACAGGTTACAATGAGCAGTTCTTC. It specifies CASATGYNEQFF.

CDR3 in amino acids: CASSQGLAGGQYF. The CDR3 nucleotides read TGTGCCAGCAGCCAAGGGCTAGCGGGGGGGCAGTATTTT. The chain links TRBV3-1 (or the pseudogene TRBV3-2) to TRBJ2-3; 11 nucleotides line up with TRBD2. This CDR3 has 13 amino acids. Germline CDR1 LGHDT, CDR2 YNNKEL (reference sequence). V lost 1 base, J lost 11 bases, and 2 bases stayed unmatched.

The CDR3 nucleotides are TGTGCCAGCAGTGAGCAGAACTATGGCTACACCTTC. It codes for CASSEQNYGYTF. The rearrangement uses TRBV2 and TRBJ1-2; no clear D gene. CDR1 and CDR2 from the germline V gene are SNHLY and FYNNEI. The CDR3 runs 12 residues. Trimming pared 3 bases from V and 2 bases from J, leaving 4 bases between.

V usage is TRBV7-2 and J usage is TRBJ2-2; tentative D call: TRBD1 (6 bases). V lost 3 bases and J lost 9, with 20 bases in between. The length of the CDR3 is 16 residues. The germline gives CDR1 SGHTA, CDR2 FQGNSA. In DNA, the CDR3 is TGTGCCAGCAGCTTGGGTTCAGGACAGCCCCGCAGGGAGCTGTTTTTT. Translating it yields CASSLGSGQPRRELFF.

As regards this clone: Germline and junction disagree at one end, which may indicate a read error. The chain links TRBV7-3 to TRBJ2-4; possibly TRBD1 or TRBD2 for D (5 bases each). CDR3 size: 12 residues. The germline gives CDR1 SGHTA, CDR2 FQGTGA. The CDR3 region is CASSSPPGPRNF. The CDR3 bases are TGTGCCAGCAGCTCTCCTCCGGGACCTAGGAACTTC. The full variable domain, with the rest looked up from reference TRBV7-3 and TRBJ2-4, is GAGVSQTPSNKVTEKGKYVELRCDPISGHTALYWYRQSLGQGPEFLIYFQGTGAADDSGLPNDRFFAVRPEGSVSTLKIQRTERGDSAVYLCASSSPPGPRNFGAGTRLSVL.

In nucleotides, the CDR3 is TGCAGCGTTGATCTAAGGGGGGCCGGCTACACCTTC. Translated: CSVDLRGAGYTF. The chain recombines TRBV29-1 with TRBJ1-2, with a weak D call TRBD1 (6 bases). The CDR3 runs 12 residues. V was trimmed by 3 bases and J by 8 bases, leaving 13 bases between them. CDR1 is SQVTM and CDR2 is ANQGSEA in the germline V gene.

In DNA, the CDR3 is TGTGCCAGCTCACCGCGAGGGGTTTCGATCTCGAACACTGAAGCTTTCTTT. It yields the protein CASSPRGVSISNTEAFF. The genes are TRBV18 and TRBJ1-1; possibly TRBD1 for D (5 bases). V was clipped by 3 bases and J by 1 base, with 18 bases between them. This CDR3 region has 17 residues. Germline-derived CDR1 and CDR2 are KGHSH and LQKENI.